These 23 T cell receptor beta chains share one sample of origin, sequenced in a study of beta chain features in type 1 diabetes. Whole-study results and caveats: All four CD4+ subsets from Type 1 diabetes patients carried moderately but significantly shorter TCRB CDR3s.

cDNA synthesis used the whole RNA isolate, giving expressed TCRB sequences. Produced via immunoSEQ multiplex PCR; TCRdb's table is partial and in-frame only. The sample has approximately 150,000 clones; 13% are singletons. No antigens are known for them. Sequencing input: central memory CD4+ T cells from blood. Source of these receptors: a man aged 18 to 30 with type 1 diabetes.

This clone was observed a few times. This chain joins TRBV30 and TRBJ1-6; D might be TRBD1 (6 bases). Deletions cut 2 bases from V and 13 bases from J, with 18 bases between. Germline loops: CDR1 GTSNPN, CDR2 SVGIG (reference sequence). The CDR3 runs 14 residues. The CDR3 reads CAWSSQSTGWPLHF. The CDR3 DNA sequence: TGTGCCTGGAGTTCGCAAAGCACAGGGTGGCCCCTCCACTTT.

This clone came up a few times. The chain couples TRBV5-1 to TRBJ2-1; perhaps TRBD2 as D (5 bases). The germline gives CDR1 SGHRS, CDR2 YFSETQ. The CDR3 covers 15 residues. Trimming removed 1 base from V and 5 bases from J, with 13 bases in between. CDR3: CASSLRPSRDNEQFF. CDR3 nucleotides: TGCGCCAGCAGCTTGAGGCCCTCGAGGGACAATGAGCAGTTCTTC.

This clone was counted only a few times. The CDR3 spells CSVEEGDRAAFF. For the CDR3, the DNA is TGCAGCGTTGAAGAGGGGGACAGGGCAGCTTTCTTT. V is TRBV29-1 and J is TRBJ1-1, with 9 bases that match TRBD1. The CDR3 runs to 12 residues. V was clipped by 0 bases and J by 10 bases; unmatched bases: 3. Germline V CDR1 and CDR2: SQVTM, ANQGSEA.

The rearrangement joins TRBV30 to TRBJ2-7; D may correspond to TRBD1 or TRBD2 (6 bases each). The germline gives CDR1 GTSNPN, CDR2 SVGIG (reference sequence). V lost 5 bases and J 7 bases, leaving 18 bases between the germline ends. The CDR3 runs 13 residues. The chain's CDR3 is CAWGGLRPQEQYF. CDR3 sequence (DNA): TGTGCCTGGGGGGGGCTTCGGCCCCAGGAGCAGTACTTC.

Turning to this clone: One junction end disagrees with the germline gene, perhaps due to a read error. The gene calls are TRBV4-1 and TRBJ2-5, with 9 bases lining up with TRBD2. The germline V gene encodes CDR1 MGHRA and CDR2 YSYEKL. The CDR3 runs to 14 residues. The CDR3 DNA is TGTGCCAGCAGCCGAGCTAGCGGGGAAGAGACCCAGTACTTC. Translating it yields CASSRASGEETQYF.

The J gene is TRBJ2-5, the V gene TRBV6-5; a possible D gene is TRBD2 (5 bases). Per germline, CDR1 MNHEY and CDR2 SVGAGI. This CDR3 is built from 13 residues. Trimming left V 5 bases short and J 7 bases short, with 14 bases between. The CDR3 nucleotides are TGTGCCAGCAGTGGCGGAGCCGGAGGGACCCAGTACTTC. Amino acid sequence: CASSGGAGGTQYF.

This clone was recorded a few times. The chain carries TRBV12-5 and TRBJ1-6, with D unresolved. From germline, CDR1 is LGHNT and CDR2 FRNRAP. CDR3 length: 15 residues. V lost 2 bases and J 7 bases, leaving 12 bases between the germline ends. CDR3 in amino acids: CASGLMGNPNSPLHF. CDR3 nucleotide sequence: TGTGCTAGTGGTTTGATGGGCAACCCGAATTCACCCCTCCACTTT.

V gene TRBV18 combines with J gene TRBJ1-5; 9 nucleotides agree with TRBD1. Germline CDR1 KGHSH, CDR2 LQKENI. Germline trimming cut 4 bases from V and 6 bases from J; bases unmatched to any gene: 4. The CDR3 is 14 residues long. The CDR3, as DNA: TGTGCCAGCTCACTAGGACAGGGGAGTCAGCCCCAGCATTTT. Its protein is CASSLGQGSQPQHF.

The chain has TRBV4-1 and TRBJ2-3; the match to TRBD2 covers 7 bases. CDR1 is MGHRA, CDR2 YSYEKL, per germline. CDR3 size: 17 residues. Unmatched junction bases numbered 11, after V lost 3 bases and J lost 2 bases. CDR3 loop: CASSQSTVGGDTDTQYF. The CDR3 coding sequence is TGCGCCAGCAGCCAGTCAACTGTGGGGGGGGACACAGATACGCAGTATTTT.

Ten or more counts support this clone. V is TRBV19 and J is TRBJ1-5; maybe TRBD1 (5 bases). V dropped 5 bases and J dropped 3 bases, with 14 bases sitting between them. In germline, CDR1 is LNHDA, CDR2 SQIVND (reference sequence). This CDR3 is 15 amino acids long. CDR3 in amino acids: CASSQGGGYNQPQHF. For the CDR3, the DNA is TGTGCCAGTAGTCAGGGCGGGGGGTACAATCAGCCCCAGCATTTT. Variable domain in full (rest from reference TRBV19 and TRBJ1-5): DGGITQSPKYLFRKEGQNVTLSCEQNLNHDAMYWYRQDPGQGLRLIYYSQIVNDFQKGDIAEGYSVSREKKESFPLTVTSAQKNPTAFYLCASSQGGGYNQPQHFGDGTRLSIL.

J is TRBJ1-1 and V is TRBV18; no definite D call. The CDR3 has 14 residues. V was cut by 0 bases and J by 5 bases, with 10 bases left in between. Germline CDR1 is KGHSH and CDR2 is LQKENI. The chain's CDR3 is CASSPPHRGTEAFF. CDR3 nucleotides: TGTGCCAGCTCACCACCACATCGCGGAACTGAAGCTTTCTTT.

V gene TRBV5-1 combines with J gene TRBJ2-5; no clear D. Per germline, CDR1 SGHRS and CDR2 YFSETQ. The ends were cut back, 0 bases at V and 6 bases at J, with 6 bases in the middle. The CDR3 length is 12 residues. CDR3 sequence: CASSLARQTQYF. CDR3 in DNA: TGCGCCAGCAGCTTGGCCAGACAGACCCAGTACTTC. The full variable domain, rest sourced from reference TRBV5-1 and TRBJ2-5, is KAGVTQTPRYLIKTRGQQVTLSCSPISGHRSVSWYQQTPGQGLQFLFEYFSETQRNKGNFPGRFSGRQFSNSRSEMNVSTLELGDSALYLCASSLARQTQYFGPGTRLLVL.

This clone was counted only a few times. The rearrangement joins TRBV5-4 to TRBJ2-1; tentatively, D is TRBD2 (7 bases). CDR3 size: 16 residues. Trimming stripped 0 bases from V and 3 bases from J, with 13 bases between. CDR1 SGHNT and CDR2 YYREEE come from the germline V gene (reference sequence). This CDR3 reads CASSLGGGGGYNEQFF. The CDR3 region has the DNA TGTGCCAGCAGCTTGGGTGGCGGGGGCGGCTACAATGAGCAGTTCTTC.

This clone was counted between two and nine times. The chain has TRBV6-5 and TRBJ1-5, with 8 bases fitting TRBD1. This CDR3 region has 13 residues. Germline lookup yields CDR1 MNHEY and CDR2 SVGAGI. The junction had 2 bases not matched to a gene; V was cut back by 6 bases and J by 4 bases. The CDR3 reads CASRRTGNQPQHF. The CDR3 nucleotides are TGTGCCAGCAGAAGGACAGGGAATCAGCCCCAGCATTTT.

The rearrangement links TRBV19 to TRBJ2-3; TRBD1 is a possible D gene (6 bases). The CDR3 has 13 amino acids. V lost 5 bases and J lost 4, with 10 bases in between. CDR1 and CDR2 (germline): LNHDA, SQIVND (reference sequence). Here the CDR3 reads CASSQQGPDTQYF. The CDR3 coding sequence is TGTGCCAGTAGTCAACAGGGCCCAGATACGCAGTATTTT. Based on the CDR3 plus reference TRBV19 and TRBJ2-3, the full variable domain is DGGITQSPKYLFRKEGQNVTLSCEQNLNHDAMYWYRQDPGQGLRLIYYSQIVNDFQKGDIAEGYSVSREKKESFPLTVTSAQKNPTAFYLCASSQQGPDTQYFGPGTRLTVL.

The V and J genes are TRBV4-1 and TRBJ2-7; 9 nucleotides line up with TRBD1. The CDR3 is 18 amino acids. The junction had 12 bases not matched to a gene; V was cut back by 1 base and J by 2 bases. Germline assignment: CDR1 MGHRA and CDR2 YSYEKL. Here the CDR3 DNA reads TGCGCCAGCAGCCAAGCGACGTCGGCTGGACAGGGGCCCTACGAGCAGTACTTC. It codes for CASSQATSAGQGPYEQYF.

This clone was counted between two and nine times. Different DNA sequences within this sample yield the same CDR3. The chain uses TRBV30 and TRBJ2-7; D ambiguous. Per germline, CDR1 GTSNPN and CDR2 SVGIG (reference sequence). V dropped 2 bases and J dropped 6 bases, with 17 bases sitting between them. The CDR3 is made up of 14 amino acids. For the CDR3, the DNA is TGTGCCTGGAGTACTCCTCAACACGGTTCCGAGCAGTACTTC. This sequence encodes CAWSTPQHGSEQYF. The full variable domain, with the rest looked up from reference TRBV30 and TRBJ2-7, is SQTIHQWPATLVQPVGSPLSLECTVEGTSNPNLYWYRQAAGRGLQLLFYSVGIGQISSEVPQNLSASRPQDRQFILSSKKLLLSDSGFYLCAWSTPQHGSEQYFGPGTRLTVT.

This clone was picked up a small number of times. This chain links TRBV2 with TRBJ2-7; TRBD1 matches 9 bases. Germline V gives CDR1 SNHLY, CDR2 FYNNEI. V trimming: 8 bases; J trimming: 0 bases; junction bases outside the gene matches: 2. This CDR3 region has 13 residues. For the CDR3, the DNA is TGTGCCAGCGGGACAGGGATCTCCTACGAGCAGTACTTC. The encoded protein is CASGTGISYEQYF. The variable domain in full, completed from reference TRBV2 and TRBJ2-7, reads EPEVTQTPSHQVTQMGQEVILRCVPISNHLYFYWYRQILGQKVEFLVSFYNNEISEKSEIFDDQFSVERPDGSNFTLKIRSTKLEDSAMYFCASGTGISYEQYFGPGTRLTVT.

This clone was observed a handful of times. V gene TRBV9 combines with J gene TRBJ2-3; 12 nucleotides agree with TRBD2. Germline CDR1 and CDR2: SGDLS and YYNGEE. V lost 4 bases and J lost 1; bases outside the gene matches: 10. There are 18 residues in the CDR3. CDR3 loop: CASSPRTSGAQGTDTQYF. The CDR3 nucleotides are TGTGCCAGCAGCCCCCGGACTAGCGGGGCCCAAGGCACAGATACGCAGTATTTT.

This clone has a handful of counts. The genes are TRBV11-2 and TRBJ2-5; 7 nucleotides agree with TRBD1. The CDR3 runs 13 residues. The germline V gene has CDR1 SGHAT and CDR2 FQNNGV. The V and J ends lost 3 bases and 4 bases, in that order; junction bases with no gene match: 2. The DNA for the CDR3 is TGTGCCAGCAGCTTCCCAGGGGGAGAGACCCAGTACTTC. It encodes CASSFPGGETQYF.

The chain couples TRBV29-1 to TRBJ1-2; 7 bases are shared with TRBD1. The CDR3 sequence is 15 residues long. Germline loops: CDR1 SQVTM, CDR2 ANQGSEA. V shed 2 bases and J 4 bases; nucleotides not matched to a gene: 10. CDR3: CSVEPLAAGGYGYTF. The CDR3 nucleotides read TGCAGCGTTGAACCCCTCGCGGCAGGGGGCTATGGCTACACCTTC.

The CDR3 nucleotides read TGTGCCACCAAGGCCCGTGCAACGGGAACTGAAGCTTTCTTT. Amino acids: CATKARATGTEAFF. The chain uses TRBV19 and TRBJ1-1; D uncertain. Trimming stripped 10 bases from V and 5 bases from J, with 20 bases between. Germline V gene data show CDR1 as LNHDA and CDR2 as SQIVND (reference sequence). The CDR3 is made up of 14 amino acids.

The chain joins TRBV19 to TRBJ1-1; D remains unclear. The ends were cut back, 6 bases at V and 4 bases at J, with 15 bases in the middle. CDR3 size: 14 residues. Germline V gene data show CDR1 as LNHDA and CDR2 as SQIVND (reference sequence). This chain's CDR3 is CASRLLWTSTEAFF. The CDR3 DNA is TGTGCCAGTAGGCTCCTATGGACCTCCACTGAAGCTTTCTTT.